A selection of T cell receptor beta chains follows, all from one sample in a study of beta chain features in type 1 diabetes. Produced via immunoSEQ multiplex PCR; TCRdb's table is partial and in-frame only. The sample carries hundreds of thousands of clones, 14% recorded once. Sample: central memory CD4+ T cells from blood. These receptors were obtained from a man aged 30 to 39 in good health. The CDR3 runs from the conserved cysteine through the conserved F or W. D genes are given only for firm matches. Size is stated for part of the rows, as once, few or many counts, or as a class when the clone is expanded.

CDR3 protein: CASSSQGASVAFF
CDR3 DNA: TGTGCCAGCAGCTCTCAGGGGGCGTCGGTAGCTTTCTTT
V gene: TRBV7-9
clone size: once
J gene: TRBJ1-1
D gene: TRBD1

CDR3 protein: CASAASKETQYF
CDR3 DNA: TGCGCCAGCGCTGCCAGTAAAGAGACCCAGTACTTC
V gene: TRBV5-1
clone size: -
J gene: TRBJ2-5
D gene: -

CDR3 protein: CASSPEGGYQPQHF
CDR3 DNA: TGTGCCAGCTCACCGGAAGGAGGGTATCAGCCCCAGCATTTT
V gene: TRBV18
clone size: few
J gene: TRBJ1-5
D gene: -

CDR3 protein: CATKTGSGGTTEAFF
CDR3 DNA: TGTGCCACAAAGACAGGTAGCGGTGGGACCACTGAAGCTTTCTTT
V gene: TRBV6-6
clone size: few
J gene: TRBJ1-1
D gene: -

CDR3 protein: CASSFAWGNEQFF
CDR3 DNA: TGTGCCAGCAGCTTCGCCTGGGGAAATGAGCAGTTCTTC
V gene: TRBV7-2
clone size: few
J gene: TRBJ2-1
D gene: -

CDR3 protein: CAISVGTGGASGEQFF
CDR3 DNA: TGTGCCATCAGTGTGGGGACAGGGGGCGCGTCGGGTGAGCAGTTCTTC
V gene: TRBV10-3
clone size: many
J gene: TRBJ2-1
D gene: TRBD1

CDR3 protein: CASTAFGARPQTYNSPLHF
CDR3 DNA: TGTGCGAGCACCGCGTTCGGGGCCAGGCCTCAAACCTATAATTCACCCCTCCACTTT
V gene: TRBV27
clone size: -
J gene: TRBJ1-6
D gene: -

CDR3 protein: CSVPWGNTIYF
CDR3 DNA: TGCAGCGTTCCCTGGGGAAACACCATATATTTT
V gene: TRBV29-1
clone size: few
J gene: TRBJ1-3
D gene: -

CDR3 protein: CASSSRLAGGTDTQYF
CDR3 DNA: TGTGCCAGCAGTTCTAGACTAGCGGGGGGCACAGATACGCAGTATTTT
V gene: TRBV6-6
clone size: -
J gene: TRBJ2-3
D gene: TRBD2

CDR3 protein: CASSNRGGVETQYF
CDR3 DNA: TGTGCCAGTAGTAACCGGGGGGGCGTGGAGACCCAGTACTTC
V gene: TRBV19
clone size: few
J gene: TRBJ2-5
D gene: TRBD2

CDR3 protein: CASSFSHPGTGKDTQYF
CDR3 DNA: TGTGCCAGCAGCTTCAGCCACCCCGGGACAGGAAAAGATACGCAGTATTTT
V gene: TRBV7-2
clone size: -
J gene: TRBJ2-3
D gene: TRBD1

CDR3 protein: CASSFGGHWGYTF
CDR3 DNA: TGTGCCAGCAGTTTCGGCGGTCACTGGGGCTACACCTTC
V gene: TRBV6-5
clone size: -
J gene: TRBJ1-2
D gene: -

CDR3 protein: CASVATGFYTEAFF
CDR3 DNA: TGTGCCAGCGTAGCAACAGGGTTTTATACTGAAGCTTTCTTT
V gene: TRBV25-1
clone size: few
J gene: TRBJ1-1
D gene: -

CDR3 protein: CASSPRQGPTGEQFF
CDR3 DNA: TGTGCCAGCAGTCCTCGACAGGGCCCTACCGGTGAGCAGTTCTTC
V gene: TRBV27
clone size: many
J gene: TRBJ2-1
D gene: TRBD1

CDR3 protein: CASSSVRVDAETQYF
CDR3 DNA: TGTGCCAGCTCGTCCGTGAGGGTTGATGCGGAGACCCAGTACTTC
V gene: TRBV18
clone size: -
J gene: TRBJ2-5
D gene: -

CDR3 protein: CASKGGSYNEQFF
CDR3 DNA: TGTGCCAGTAAGGGCGGGAGCTACAATGAGCAGTTCTTC
V gene: TRBV19
clone size: few
J gene: TRBJ2-1
D gene: TRBD2

CDR3 protein: CATSRDRTGPNEQFF
CDR3 DNA: TGTGCCACCAGCAGAGATAGGACAGGCCCCAATGAGCAGTTCTTC
V gene: TRBV15
clone size: -
J gene: TRBJ2-1
D gene: TRBD1

CDR3 protein: CASSHQGGGESNQPQHF
CDR3 DNA: TGCGCCAGCAGTCATCAAGGAGGGGGCGAGAGCAATCAGCCCCAGCATTTT
V gene: TRBV23-1
clone size: many
J gene: TRBJ1-5
D gene: TRBD1

CDR3 protein: CASSFLQGLNEKLFF
CDR3 DNA: TGTGCCAGCAGCTTTTTACAGGGGTTAAATGAAAAACTGTTTTTT
V gene: TRBV11-3
clone size: few
J gene: TRBJ1-4
D gene: TRBD1

CDR3 protein: CASSRSLAGGPGDTQYF
CDR3 DNA: TGCGCCAGCAGCCGATCACTAGCGGGGGGGCCGGGAGATACGCAGTATTTT
V gene: TRBV4-1
clone size: few
J gene: TRBJ2-3
D gene: TRBD2

CDR3 protein: CASSQVAVGTIEQFF
CDR3 DNA: TGCGCCAGCAGCCAAGTGGCCGTAGGAACGATTGAGCAGTTCTTC
V gene: TRBV4-3
clone size: few
J gene: TRBJ2-1
D gene: -

CDR3 protein: CASSLVFRAGTEAFF
CDR3 DNA: TGCGCCAGCAGCTTGGTTTTCAGGGCGGGGACTGAAGCTTTCTTT
V gene: TRBV5-1
clone size: -
J gene: TRBJ1-1
D gene: -

CDR3 protein: CASSRVQETQYF
CDR3 DNA: TGTGCCAGCAGTAGAGTTCAAGAGACCCAGTACTTC
V gene: TRBV2
clone size: few
J gene: TRBJ2-5
D gene: -

CDR3 protein: CASSQLSGNTIYF
CDR3 DNA: TGTGCCAGCAGTCAGCTCTCTGGAAACACCATATATTTT
V gene: TRBV6-5
clone size: -
J gene: TRBJ1-3
D gene: -

CDR3 protein: CASSPNDYEQYF
CDR3 DNA: TGTGCCAGCTCACCAAACGACTACGAGCAGTACTTC
V gene: TRBV18
clone size: many
J gene: TRBJ2-7
D gene: -

CDR3 protein: CASSLGQAYGYTF
CDR3 DNA: TGTGCCAGCAGTTTGGGACAGGCGTATGGCTACACCTTC
V gene: TRBV25-1
clone size: few
J gene: TRBJ1-2
D gene: TRBD1

CDR3 protein: CAWSGGGDQPQHF
CDR3 DNA: TGTGCCTGGAGTGGAGGGGGGGATCAGCCCCAGCATTTT
V gene: TRBV30
clone size: -
J gene: TRBJ1-5
D gene: -

CDR3 protein: CASRPPVNTGELFF
CDR3 DNA: TGTGCCAGCCGGCCCCCAGTTAACACCGGGGAGCTGTTTTTT
V gene: TRBV7-2
clone size: -
J gene: TRBJ2-2
D gene: -

CDR3 protein: CASMWGYAYEQYF
CDR3 DNA: TGTGCCAGCATGTGGGGGTACGCCTACGAGCAGTACTTC
V gene: TRBV2
clone size: -
J gene: TRBJ2-7
D gene: -

CDR3 protein: CASSTRLDRSYRYTF
CDR3 DNA: TGTGCCAGCAGCACCCGGTTGGACAGGAGCTATCGCTACACCTTC
V gene: TRBV7-2
clone size: few
J gene: TRBJ1-2
D gene: TRBD1

CDR3 protein: CASSFGRNTEAFF
CDR3 DNA: TGTGCCAGCAGCTTCGGACGGAACACTGAAGCTTTCTTT
V gene: TRBV7-9
clone size: -
J gene: TRBJ1-1
D gene: -

CDR3 protein: CASSLTGAQPQHF
CDR3 DNA: TGTGCCAGCAGCTTGACAGGGGCTCAGCCCCAGCATTTT
V gene: TRBV5-6
clone size: few
J gene: TRBJ1-5
D gene: TRBD1

CDR3 protein: CASSVTLGNTGELFF
CDR3 DNA: TGTGCCAGCAGCGTCACTCTCGGAAACACCGGGGAGCTGTTTTTT
V gene: TRBV9
clone size: -
J gene: TRBJ2-2
D gene: -

CDR3 protein: CASRPSIGGRYNEQFF
CDR3 DNA: TGTGCCAGCAGGCCATCCATAGGGGGGCGTTACAATGAGCAGTTCTTC
V gene: TRBV6-6
clone size: -
J gene: TRBJ2-1
D gene: -

CDR3 protein: CASSPGGETGSNEQFF
CDR3 DNA: TGTGCCAGCAGCCCCGGGGGAGAGACAGGGTCAAATGAGCAGTTCTTC
V gene: TRBV11-2
clone size: few
J gene: TRBJ2-1
D gene: -